One sample yielded the 16 T cell receptor beta chains listed below, sequenced in a study of T cells in Graves' hyperthyroidism and ophthalmopathy. Amplified TCR beta CDR3 regions derived from RNA transcripts. First-round RT-PCR targeting the TCR CDR3 was performed with the HTBI primer set. TCRdb re-called the multiplex PCR reads through MiXCR, storing one row per CDR3 protein. The table shows 300,000 to 400,000 distinct CDR3 sequences, with approximately 22% occurring only once. Sequencing was done on a sample of blood. Receptor source: a woman between 45 and 60 years old with Graves' hyperthyroidism.

V is TRBV4-1 and J is TRBJ2-7, with D perhaps being TRBD1 or TRBD2 (6 bases each). Trimming pared 3 bases from V and 0 bases from J, leaving 21 bases between. CDR1 and CDR2 from the germline V gene are MGHRA and YSYEKL. The CDR3 consists of 18 residues. The CDR3 coding sequence is TGCGCCAGCAGCCAGAAAGGGGGGTTGCAGGGACTCTCCTACGAGCAGTACTTC. This encodes CASSQKGGLQGLSYEQYF.

This clonotype was picked up a small number of times. The chain couples TRBV20-1 to TRBJ1-2; D is possibly TRBD1 (6 bases). Germline V gene lookup returns CDR1 DFQATT and CDR2 SNEGSKA (reference sequence). This CDR3 has 13 amino acids. Trimming removed 1 base from V and 8 bases from J, with 14 bases in between. The CDR3 loop is CSARVPGASGYTF. Written as DNA, the CDR3 is TGCAGTGCTAGAGTACCGGGGGCGTCGGGCTACACCTTC.

This clonotype was counted many times. The chain links TRBV11-2 to TRBJ2-5, with unresolved D. This CDR3 is built from 14 residues. CDR1 SGHAT and CDR2 FQNNGV come from the germline V gene. Trimming removed 5 bases from V and 0 bases from J, with 10 bases in between. The CDR3 sequence is CASSLAADQETQYF. In DNA form, the CDR3 reads TGTGCCAGCAGCCTTGCGGCGGACCAAGAGACCCAGTACTTC. The full variable domain, with the rest looked up from reference TRBV11-2 and TRBJ2-5, is EAGVAQSPRYKIIEKRQSVAFWCNPISGHATLYWYQQILGQGPKLLIQFQNNGVVDDSQLPKDRFSAERLKGVDSTLKIQPAKLEDSAVYLCASSLAADQETQYFGPGTRLLVL.

There are many counts of this clonotype. V is TRBV20-1 and J is TRBJ2-1, with 9 positions matching TRBD1. Germline-derived CDR1 and CDR2 are DFQATT and SNEGSKA (reference sequence). This CDR3 comprises 16 residues. Germline trimming cut 5 bases from V and 0 bases from J; bases unmatched to any gene: 8. The CDR3 DNA sequence: TGCAGTGCTGCGGACAGGGGACCGAGCTCCTACAATGAGCAGTTCTTC. Translated, it gives CSAADRGPSSYNEQFF.

This clonotype was found many times. The J gene is TRBJ2-1, the V gene TRBV11-2, with 11 nucleotides matching TRBD2. Germline trimming cut 5 bases from V and 8 bases from J; bases unmatched to any gene: 5. Germline values: CDR1 SGHAT, CDR2 FQNNGV. The CDR3 runs to 14 residues. The CDR3 loop reads CASSITSGSDEQFF. CDR3 DNA: TGTGCCAGCAGCATTACTAGCGGGAGCGATGAGCAGTTCTTC.

This clonotype was seen just once. The J gene is TRBJ2-5, the V gene TRBV3-1; 14 bases align to TRBD2. V dropped 3 bases and J dropped 4; count of bases not matched to a gene: 10. In germline, CDR1 is LGHDT, CDR2 YNNKEL (reference sequence). CDR3 size: 18 residues. Here the CDR3 reads CASSHGGTSGSRGETQYF. CDR3 nucleotide sequence: TGTGCCAGCAGCCATGGTGGGACTAGCGGGAGTCGAGGAGAGACCCAGTACTTC.

In this sample, this clonotype turned up a few times. The V call is TRBV19, the J call TRBJ1-5; TRBD1 matches 7 bases. V lost 1 base to trimming and J lost 3 bases; unmatched junction nucleotides: 6. Germline CDR1 and CDR2: LNHDA and SQIVND (reference sequence). The CDR3 has 16 residues. CDR3 DNA: TGTGCCAGTAGTATAGGGGGACAGACTTTCAATCAGCCCCAGCATTTT. It yields the protein CASSIGGQTFNQPQHF.

The rearrangement joins TRBV12-3 or TRBV12-4 to TRBJ1-2; no reliable D call. The CDR3 is 15 residues long. Trimming removed 1 base at V and 6 bases at J, with 15 bases between. Written as DNA, the CDR3 is TGTGCCAGCAGTTTAGGAGTGGAACATCCCGATGGCTACACCTTC. Translating gives CASSLGVEHPDGYTF.

This clonotype was found many times. The chain carries TRBV3-1 and TRBJ1-2; D unclear. Trimming pared 0 bases from V and 5 bases from J, leaving 10 bases between. The CDR3 runs to 14 residues. Per germline, CDR1 LGHDT and CDR2 YNNKEL (reference sequence). Written as DNA, the CDR3 is TGTGCCAGCAGCCAAGACCTGGGCGGGTATGGCTACACCTTC. Protein sequence: CASSQDLGGYGYTF.

This clonotype came up a few times. This chain uses TRBV14 with TRBJ2-3; perhaps D is TRBD1 or TRBD2 (6 bases each). V shed 1 base and J shed 1 base, with 12 bases lying between them. This CDR3 spans 16 amino acids. Germline CDR1 and CDR2: SGHDN and FVKESK. CDR3 nucleotide sequence: TGTGCCAGCAGCCAAGGTGGGGGGCTTGGCACAGATACGCAGTATTTT. This sequence encodes CASSQGGGLGTDTQYF.

This clonotype was counted ten times or more. The chain uses TRBV7-3 and TRBJ2-1; D is possibly TRBD1 (5 bases). Germline loops: CDR1 SGHTA, CDR2 FQGTGA. The CDR3 is 15 residues long. V lost 5 bases to trimming and J lost 4 bases, with 15 bases between them. This CDR3 is CASSPDNRQYNEQFF. In DNA, the CDR3 is TGTGCCAGCAGCCCTGACAACAGACAGTACAATGAGCAGTTCTTC. Based on the CDR3 plus reference TRBV7-3 and TRBJ2-1, the full variable domain is GAGVSQTPSNKVTEKGKYVELRCDPISGHTALYWYRQSLGQGPEFLIYFQGTGAADDSGLPNDRFFAVRPEGSVSTLKIQRTERGDSAVYLCASSPDNRQYNEQFFGPGTRLTVL.

V is TRBV27 and J is TRBJ1-1, with a possible D match to TRBD1 (5 bases). In germline, CDR1 is MNHEY, CDR2 SMNVEV (reference sequence). The CDR3 contains 15 residues. Between the trimmed V and J ends, which lost 6 bases and 4 bases, there was a span of 18 bases. The CDR3 DNA sequence: TGTGCCAGCAGAACCCCGAGGGGCCGGAGCACTGAAGCTTTCTTT. Translation gives CASRTPRGRSTEAFF.

This clonotype was recorded a few times. The J gene is TRBJ2-2, the V gene TRBV19, with D possibly TRBD1 on 5 matching bases. Germline assignment: CDR1 LNHDA and CDR2 SQIVND (reference sequence). The CDR3 contains 14 residues. V lost 7 bases and J 6 bases, leaving 15 bases between the germline ends. The CDR3 sequence: CASTPSQGSGELFF. Written as DNA, the CDR3 is TGTGCCAGTACCCCCTCGCAGGGATCCGGGGAGCTGTTTTTT.

This clonotype has more than one count but fewer than ten. This sequence joins TRBV3-1 and TRBJ2-3; possibly TRBD1 for D (5 bases). Germline V CDR1 and CDR2: LGHDT, YNNKEL (reference sequence). V was clipped by 8 bases and J by 5 bases, with 14 bases between them. The CDR3 contains 13 residues. CDR3 sequence (DNA): TGTGCCAGCGGAAGGGGCGTTGGAGATACGCAGTATTTT. Encoded protein: CASGRGVGDTQYF.

As to this clonotype: This may be a read error, as it is one base from a much larger clone. The CDR3 DNA follows: TGTGCCAGCAACCGACAGGGGGGTTACTATGGCTACACCTTC. This translates into CASNRQGGYYGYTF. The J gene is TRBJ1-2, the V gene TRBV28; 9 bases map to TRBD1. CDR1 is MDHEN, CDR2 SYDVKM, per germline. V lost 7 bases and J lost 3; bases outside the gene matches: 6. The CDR3 loop spans 14 amino acids.

The table lists this clonotype with a few counts. The CDR3 reads CASSALLGGTNEKLFF. CDR3 DNA: TGTGCCAGCAGCGCGTTACTAGGGGGGACTAATGAAAAACTGTTTTTT. This chain joins TRBV9 and TRBJ1-4; the D gene is possibly TRBD1 (6 bases). The CDR3 spans 16 residues. Trimming shortened V by 3 bases and J by 2 bases, and 14 bases separated the two germline ends. The V gene's germline CDR1 is SGDLS and CDR2 YYNGEE. The variable domain in full, completed from reference TRBV9 and TRBJ1-4, reads DSGVTQTPKHLITATGQRVTLRCSPRSGDLSVYWYQQSLDQGLQFLIQYYNGEERAKGNILERFSAQQFPDLHSELNLSSLELGDSALYFCASSALLGGTNEKLFFGSGTQLSVL.